The 21 T cell receptor beta chains below were found in one sample sequenced in a study of blood T cell repertoires in COVID-19. Data came from immunoSEQ multiplex PCR; TCRdb stores just in-frame clones and leaves some out. This table has 150,000 to 200,000 clones, around 83% appearing once. Sample: peripheral blood. The source of these receptors is a man between 65 and 85 years old who had recovered from COVID-19.

V gene TRBV19 combines with J gene TRBJ2-3; D might be TRBD1 (5 bases). The V and J ends lost 7 bases and 0 bases respectively, with 17 bases between them. Germline assignment: CDR1 LNHDA and CDR2 SQIVND (reference sequence). The CDR3 runs to 16 residues. As DNA, the CDR3 is TGTGCCAGTACCCCTGGGGCGGCCGGGAGCACAGATACGCAGTATTTT. It translates to CASTPGAAGSTDTQYF.

This clone was seen just once. The sample has other DNA sequences that encode this CDR3 too. The gene calls are TRBV9 and TRBJ2-1, with D perhaps TRBD2 (6 bases). This CDR3 comprises 15 residues. The V gene's germline CDR1 is SGDLS and CDR2 YYNGEE. V was shortened by 0 bases and J by 2 bases, with 9 bases between the two germline ends. CDR3 sequence (DNA): TGTGCCAGCAGCGTAGTTGGCGGGACCTACAATGAGCAGTTCTTC. It yields the protein CASSVVGGTYNEQFF. Based on the CDR3 plus reference TRBV9 and TRBJ2-1, the full variable domain is DSGVTQTPKHLITATGQRVTLRCSPRSGDLSVYWYQQSLDQGLQFLIQYYNGEERAKGNILERFSAQQFPDLHSELNLSSLELGDSALYFCASSVVGGTYNEQFFGPGTRLTVL.

This clone showed up many times. The genes are TRBV7-9 and TRBJ1-2; weak D call: TRBD1 (6 bases). Germline V gene lookup returns CDR1 SEHNR and CDR2 FQNEAQ (reference sequence). V dropped 5 bases and J dropped 2 bases, with 18 bases sitting between them. CDR3 length: 16 residues. The chain's CDR3 is CASSAEKWTANYGYTF. The CDR3, as DNA: TGTGCCAGCAGCGCGGAGAAGTGGACAGCCAACTATGGCTACACCTTC.

The chain has TRBV7-2 and TRBJ2-3, with D possibly being TRBD2 (6 bases). The CDR3 runs to 15 residues. Germline V gene data show CDR1 as SGHTA and CDR2 as FQGNSA. V was cut by 1 base and J by 1 base, with 9 bases left in between. For the CDR3, the DNA is TGTGCCAGCAGCTTAGAAGGCGGGGGCACAGATACGCAGTATTTT. Translating it yields CASSLEGGGTDTQYF. The variable domain in full, completed from reference TRBV7-2 and TRBJ2-3, reads GAGVSQSPSNKVTEKGKDVELRCDPISGHTALYWYRQSLGQGLEFLIYFQGNSAPDKSGLPSDRFSAERTGGSVSTLTIQRTQQEDSAVYLCASSLEGGGTDTQYFGPGTRLTVL.

V gene TRBV5-1 combines with J gene TRBJ2-7, with TRBD1 identical over 10 bases. From germline, CDR1 is SGHRS and CDR2 YFSETQ. V trimming: 2 bases; J trimming: 6 bases; junction bases outside the gene matches: 5. This CDR3 comprises 14 residues. This CDR3 is CASSFPDRGAEQYF. In nucleotides, the CDR3 is TGCGCCAGCAGCTTCCCGGACAGGGGGGCCGAGCAGTACTTC.

This clone was detected only a few times. The gene calls are TRBV11-2 and TRBJ2-7, with D hard to call. CDR1 is SGHAT, CDR2 FQNNGV, per germline. This CDR3 spans 14 amino acids. Trimming cost V 5 bases and J 5 bases, with 16 bases left between them. The CDR3 nucleotides are TGTGCCAGCAGCCCGCCGGTAACGCACCACGAGCAGTACTTC. Protein sequence: CASSPPVTHHEQYF. Based on the CDR3 plus reference TRBV11-2 and TRBJ2-7, the full variable domain is EAGVAQSPRYKIIEKRQSVAFWCNPISGHATLYWYQQILGQGPKLLIQFQNNGVVDDSQLPKDRFSAERLKGVDSTLKIQPAKLEDSAVYLCASSPPVTHHEQYFGPGTRLTVT.

V is TRBV4-1 and J is TRBJ2-2; unclear D gene. V lost 0 bases and J 6 bases, leaving 11 bases between the germline ends. CDR3 length equals 15 residues. CDR1 and CDR2 (germline): MGHRA, YSYEKL. The CDR3 coding sequence is TGCGCCAGCAGCCAAGAACTCCCTCGGGCCGGGGAGCTGTTTTTT. The encoded protein is CASSQELPRAGELFF.

V gene TRBV24-1 combines with J gene TRBJ1-2, with TRBD1 as a possible D gene (5 bases). Between the trimmed V and J ends, which lost 4 bases and 7 bases, there was a span of 12 bases. This CDR3 region has 13 residues. Germline V gives CDR1 KGHDR, CDR2 SFDVKD. CDR3 loop: CATSDGGWAGYTF. The CDR3 DNA reads as TGTGCCACCAGTGACGGGGGATGGGCTGGCTACACCTTC.

This clone was observed a few times. V usage is TRBV4-2 and J usage is TRBJ2-7, with 14 bases matching TRBD2. This CDR3 comprises 17 residues. The V segment lost 2 bases and the J segment 5 bases; nucleotides outside the gene matches: 8. Germline V gene data show CDR1 as LGHNA and CDR2 as YNFKEQ. The CDR3, as DNA: TGTGCCAGCAGCCAAACTCCGGGACTAGCGGGAGAAAACGAGCAGTACTTC. Its translation: CASSQTPGLAGENEQYF.

This chain links TRBV5-1 with TRBJ2-1, with TRBD2 identical over 8 bases. The CDR3 loop spans 15 amino acids. The trim removed 0 bases at V and 1 base at J, leaving 0 bases unmatched. CDR1 is SGHRS and CDR2 is YFSETQ in the germline V gene. CDR3 protein: CASSLVAGSYNEQFF. The CDR3 coding sequence is TGCGCCAGCAGCTTGGTAGCGGGGTCCTACAATGAGCAGTTCTTC.

The J gene is TRBJ2-5, the V gene TRBV19, with TRBD2 matching over 8 bases. Germline V gene data show CDR1 as LNHDA and CDR2 as SQIVND (reference sequence). The CDR3 covers 15 residues. Losses at the gene ends were 7 bases for V and 5 bases for J; bases not matched to a gene: 12. The CDR3 here is CASMETSAGLETQYF. The CDR3, as DNA: TGTGCCAGTATGGAGACTAGCGCGGGATTGGAGACCCAGTACTTC.

The rearrangement joins TRBV7-2 to TRBJ2-1; no reliable D call. Trimming took 2 bases from V and 0 from J, leaving 8 bases between them. This CDR3 has 15 residues. Germline V lookup: CDR1 SGHTA, CDR2 FQGNSA. For the CDR3, the DNA is TGTGCCAGCAGCTTACGGTATGGCTCCTACAATGAGCAGTTCTTC. Its protein product is CASSLRYGSYNEQFF.

The CDR3 sequence is CASSNHRGRAGANVLTF. For the CDR3, the DNA is TGCGCCAGCAGCAACCACAGGGGGCGGGCTGGGGCCAACGTCCTGACTTTC. The V gene is TRBV5-1, the J gene TRBJ2-6, with TRBD1 matching over 9 bases. The CDR3 has 17 residues. Looked up from germline, CDR1 is SGHRS and CDR2 is YFSETQ. The trim removed 4 bases at V and 2 bases at J, leaving 7 bases unmatched.

The gene calls are TRBV7-6 and TRBJ2-1; D unclear. CDR1 and CDR2 (germline): SGHVS, FNYEAQ. This CDR3 contains 15 residues. V lost 1 base and J 0 bases, leaving 7 bases between the germline ends. The CDR3, as DNA: TGTGCCAGCAGCTTAGGCTCGAGCTCCTACAATGAGCAGTTCTTC. This encodes CASSLGSSSYNEQFF.

V is TRBV27 and J is TRBJ2-3, with 10 bases identical to TRBD1. CDR1 is MNHEY and CDR2 is SMNVEV in the germline V gene (reference sequence). J gave up 3 bases and V 2 bases, and 2 bases lay outside the gene matches. The CDR3 length is 15 residues. Written as DNA, the CDR3 is TGTGCCAGCAGTTTACGGACAGGGGGAACAGATACGCAGTATTTT. Translation: CASSLRTGGTDTQYF.

This clone appeared a single time. In DNA form, the CDR3 reads TGTGCCAGCAGTCCCGAGGGGGGGACCTACGAGCAGTACTTC. Amino acids: CASSPEGGTYEQYF. The chain is built from TRBV28 and TRBJ2-7; weak D call: TRBD2 (7 bases). The CDR3 spans 14 residues. The V end was cut by 5 bases, the J end by 2 bases, with 13 bases between. Germline values: CDR1 MDHEN, CDR2 SYDVKM. Full variable domain (outside the CDR3, taken from reference TRBV28 and TRBJ2-7): DVKVTQSSRYLVKRTGEKVFLECVQDMDHENMFWYRQDPGLGLRLIYFSYDVKMKEKGDIPEGYSVSREKKERFSLILESASTNQTSMYLCASSPEGGTYEQYFGPGTRLTVT.

The gene calls are TRBV7-6 and TRBJ1-1, with 10 positions matching TRBD1. V shed 2 bases, J shed 3 bases, and the junction held 15 bases outside the gene matches. Germline V CDR1 and CDR2: SGHVS, FNYEAQ. CDR3 length: 19 residues. The DNA of the CDR3 is TGTGCCAGCAGCTTATCCCCCGCTCTGGGACAGGGGCGATACACTGAAGCTTTCTTT. Amino acids: CASSLSPALGQGRYTEAFF.

The rearrangement links TRBV7-8 to TRBJ2-2; the D gene is possibly TRBD1 (6 bases). Germline V gene sequence: CDR1 SGHVS, CDR2 FQNEAQ. CDR3 length: 15 residues. V dropped 5 bases and J dropped 4 bases, with 14 bases sitting between them. CDR3 sequence: CASSPGQKTTGELFF. The CDR3 DNA follows: TGTGCCAGCAGCCCCGGACAGAAAACCACCGGGGAGCTGTTTTTT.

CDR3 nucleotide sequence: TGTGCCAGCAGCTTAGAAGTGGTGGGGCAGCCAATCAATCAGCCCCAGCATTTT. It translates to CASSLEVVGQPINQPQHF. The chain is built from TRBV11-3 and TRBJ1-5; possible D gene TRBD1, 5 bases. The CDR3 extends over 18 amino acids. From germline, CDR1 is SGHNT and CDR2 YENEEA. V was shortened by 0 bases and J by 3 bases, with 18 bases between the two germline ends.

The rearrangement uses TRBV10-1 and TRBJ2-1; a possible D gene is TRBD2 (5 bases). This CDR3 has 13 amino acids. Germline assignment: CDR1 WNHNN and CDR2 SYGVQD (reference sequence). The V and J ends lost 7 bases and 10 bases respectively, with 17 bases between them. The CDR3 nucleotides read TGCGCCAGCACCCCCTCGGGAACTACAGAGCAGTTCTTC. Encoded protein: CASTPSGTTEQFF.

This chain connects TRBV11-2 to TRBJ2-1, with 10 bases fitting TRBD1. The CDR3 contains 14 residues. V dropped 5 bases and J dropped 7; count of bases not matched to a gene: 5. Looked up from germline, CDR1 is SGHAT and CDR2 is FQNNGV. The CDR3 nucleotides are TGTGCCAGCAGCAGCCGGGACAGGGGTAATGAGCAGTTCTTC. The encoded protein is CASSSRDRGNEQFF.